A single sample is the source of the 10 T cell receptor beta chains below, sequenced in a study of response to subunit inactivated influenza vaccine listed by TCRdb under 2018. The meaning of the sample's time point label: 45 to 50 days after influenza vaccine administration. Library preparation used RT-PCR. The reads were generated on an Illumina HiSeq 2500. The raw public data were reprocessed by TCRdb itself: fastp quality trimming at Q25, MiXCR clonotype calling, in-frame beta chains only. Each record represents a unique CDR3 protein, reported with the most common genes and DNA among its rows. The sample table records fewer than 700,000 distinct CDR3 sequences; 10% to 15% of these occur just once. In total, the top ten clones hold around 12% of the sample. This sample comprised PBMCs from blood, obtained more than 35 days after vaccination. All receptors come from a man aged 45 to 65 who received an inactivated influenza vaccine. Donor details come from another sample of the same person, matched by shared clones.

This clonotype came up a few times. This chain uses TRBV7-9 with TRBJ2-1; either TRBD1 or TRBD2 may supply D (5 bases each). This CDR3 has 16 residues. The germline V gene encodes CDR1 SEHNR and CDR2 FQNEAQ (reference sequence). V shed 5 bases and J shed 2 bases, with 16 bases lying between them. The CDR3 reads CASSPTKGSTYNEQFF. CDR3 in DNA: TGTGCCAGCAGCCCCACAAAGGGGAGTACCTACAATGAGCAGTTCTTC. Based on the CDR3 plus reference TRBV7-9 and TRBJ2-1, the full variable domain is DTGVSQNPRHKITKRGQNVTFRCDPISEHNRLYWYRQTLGQGPEFLTYFQNEAQLEKSRLLSDRFSAERPKGSFSTLEIQRTEQGDSAMYLCASSPTKGSTYNEQFFGPGTRLTVL.

The chain combines TRBV19 with TRBJ2-1, with 7 bases aligning to TRBD2. Germline V lookup: CDR1 LNHDA, CDR2 SQIVND (reference sequence). Trimming removed 7 bases from V and 9 bases from J; junction bases left unmatched: 15. This CDR3 is built from 15 residues. In DNA form, the CDR3 reads TGTGCCAGTAAAGGCCTAGCGGTTTCTAGTGGTGAGCAGTTCTTC. It codes for CASKGLAVSSGEQFF.

This clonotype was recorded at least ten times. This chain joins TRBV4-3 and TRBJ2-7, with D unclear. This CDR3 is built from 14 residues. The germline gives CDR1 LGHNA, CDR2 YSLEER. Deletions cut 0 bases from V and 4 bases from J, with 10 bases between. The CDR3 DNA sequence: TGCGCCAGCAGCCAAGATGGTGGAGTTTACGAGCAGTACTTC. As protein: CASSQDGGVYEQYF.

This clonotype showed up just a few times. The rearrangement links TRBV20-1 to TRBJ2-2; TRBD1 aligns across 8 bases. The germline V gene encodes CDR1 DFQATT and CDR2 SNEGSKA (reference sequence). This CDR3 is built from 16 residues. V lost 5 bases, J lost 2 bases, and 10 bases stayed unmatched. As DNA, the CDR3 is TGCAGTGCTCGAGCTTCAGGGGGCGCAAACACCGGGGAGCTGTTTTTT. Amino acids: CSARASGGANTGELFF.

The chain combines TRBV5-1 with TRBJ2-5, with 7 positions matching TRBD1. The CDR3 runs to 16 residues. Trimming took 7 bases from V and 4 from J; bases not matched to a gene: 16. Germline CDR1 is SGHRS and CDR2 is YFSETQ. Written as DNA, the CDR3 is TGCGCCAGCCGGGATGGGAACAGGGGAATTGGAGAGACCCAGTACTTC. Protein product: CASRDGNRGIGETQYF.

Here the CDR3 reads CASSLQSGGRGGYTF. CDR3 nucleotides: TGCGCCAGCAGCTTGCAATCGGGGGGGCGAGGAGGCTACACCTTC. The chain carries TRBV5-1 and TRBJ1-2, with TRBD1 as a possible D gene (6 bases). Per the germline V gene, CDR1 is SGHRS and CDR2 is YFSETQ. The CDR3 runs 15 residues. The V end was cut by 1 base, the J end by 8 bases, with 18 bases between.

The rearrangement joins TRBV7-2 to TRBJ2-7; 10 nucleotides agree with TRBD2. Germline loops: CDR1 SGHTA, CDR2 FQGNSA. Trimming at V came to 5 bases and at J to 6 bases, leaving 7 bases not matched to a gene. This CDR3 spans 14 amino acids. The CDR3 DNA follows: TGTGCCAGCAGCCCCTCTAGCGGGAGAGGCGAGCAGTACTTC. Translation gives CASSPSSGRGEQYF.

This clonotype was detected a few times. This sequence joins TRBV29-1 and TRBJ2-7, with D unresolved. The V gene lost 8 bases and the J gene lost 0 bases, with 20 bases spanning the gap. Germline CDR1 and CDR2: SQVTM and ANQGSEA. The CDR3 totals 15 residues. CDR3: CSPFRIIGLSYEQYF. For the CDR3, the DNA is TGCAGCCCCTTCAGAATCATCGGGCTCTCCTACGAGCAGTACTTC.

In this sample, this clonotype turned up a few times. The gene calls are TRBV6-1 and TRBJ2-3; 8 bases align to TRBD1. The J segment lost 2 bases and the V segment lost 10 bases, leaving 11 bases of the junction unmatched. Germline CDR1 and CDR2: MNHNS and SASEGT. The CDR3 extends over 15 amino acids. CDR3 coding DNA: TGTGCCACCAAGAGAGCAGGGGGCCTCACAGATACGCAGTATTTT. Translating it yields CATKRAGGLTDTQYF.

This clonotype was recorded at least ten times. This CDR3 is CASSLALWDRGTDTQYF. CDR3 in DNA: TGTGCCAGCAGTTTAGCGCTCTGGGACAGGGGAACAGATACGCAGTATTTT. The chain has TRBV12-3 or TRBV12-4 and TRBJ2-3; 10 nucleotides match TRBD1. This CDR3 spans 17 amino acids. V gave up 0 bases and J gave up 3 bases; unmatched junction bases: 6.